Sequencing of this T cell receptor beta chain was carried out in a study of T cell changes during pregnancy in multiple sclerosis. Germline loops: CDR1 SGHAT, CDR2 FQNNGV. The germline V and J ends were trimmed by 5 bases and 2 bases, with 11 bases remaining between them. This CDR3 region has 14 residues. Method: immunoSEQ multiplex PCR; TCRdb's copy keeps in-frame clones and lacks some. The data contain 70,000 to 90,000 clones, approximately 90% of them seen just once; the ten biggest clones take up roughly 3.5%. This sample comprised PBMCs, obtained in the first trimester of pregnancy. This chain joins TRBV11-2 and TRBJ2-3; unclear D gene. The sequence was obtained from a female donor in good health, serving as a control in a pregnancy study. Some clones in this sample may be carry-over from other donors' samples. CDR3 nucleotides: TGTGCCAGCAGCCCGGCGCAGGTCACAGATACGCAGTATTTT. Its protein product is CASSPAQVTDTQYF.